This TCR beta chain was profiled in a study of T cells after yellow fever vaccination. Overall study context: Preparing low-cell-number fractions relied on SMART-Seq v4 Ultra Low Input.

The CDR3 loop spans 13 amino acids. Trimming shortened V by 4 bases and J by 0 bases, and 9 bases separated the two germline ends. Looked up from germline, CDR1 is GTSNPN and CDR2 is SVGIG (reference sequence). Study-level points and caveats: Most clones from primary vaccination resurfaced after the booster (about 96% CD4, around 89% CD8).

TCRdb passed the 5' RACE reads through MiXCR, listing each CDR3 protein once. The sample includes roughly 240,000 distinct CDR3 sequences, about 7% seen only once; the top ten take approximately 1.1%. Turning to this clonotype: As yet, its antigen is unknown.

This clonotype was obtained from a man between 25 and 39 years old who received the YFV17D yellow fever vaccine. The V and J genes are TRBV30 and TRBJ1-1; D remains ambiguous. The specimen comprised CD4+ T cells sorted from PBMCs, sampled on the day of the yellow fever booster vaccination. The CDR3 spells CAWTLVVNTEAFF. In DNA form, the CDR3 reads TGTGCCTGGACCCTGGTAGTGAACACTGAAGCTTTCTTT.